What follows are 10 T cell receptor beta chains derived from one specimen sequenced in a study of early T cells in non-severe SARS-CoV-2 infection. Each CDR3 protein is one row after TCRdb ran MiXCR on the 5' RACE reads. Here the sample spans approximately 79,000 distinct CDR3 sequences, roughly an eighth being singletons. Sequenced: whole blood. These receptors were collected from an adult who was a healthcare worker with PCR-confirmed SARS-CoV-2 infection or an uninfected control (not recorded which).

The chain combines TRBV20-1 with TRBJ2-7; no definite D call. The CDR3 contains 13 residues. Trimming took 6 bases from V and 7 from J, leaving 19 bases between them. Looked up from germline, CDR1 is DFQATT and CDR2 is SNEGSKA (reference sequence). This chain's CDR3 is CSAPKASLGEQYF. CDR3 nucleotide sequence: TGCAGTGCCCCTAAAGCCTCCCTCGGGGAGCAGTACTTC.

V usage is TRBV5-1 and J usage is TRBJ1-1; perhaps TRBD1 as D (5 bases). CDR3 length: 15 residues. Germline V gene sequence: CDR1 SGHRS, CDR2 YFSETQ. Trimming shortened V by 0 bases and J by 1 base, and 10 bases separated the two germline ends. The CDR3 loop reads CASSLASRANTEAFF. In DNA, the CDR3 is TGCGCCAGCAGCTTGGCCTCCAGGGCGAACACTGAAGCTTTCTTT.

This clonotype turned up a few times. The chain joins TRBV7-9 to TRBJ2-1, with TRBD2 identical over 7 bases. After removal of 2 bases from V and 2 bases from J, the junction contained 3 bases not matched to a gene. The CDR3 has 15 residues. The germline V gene has CDR1 SEHNR and CDR2 FQNEAQ (reference sequence). CDR3 residues: CASSLYGTTYNEQFF. The CDR3 DNA follows: TGTGCCAGCAGCTTATACGGGACTACCTACAATGAGCAGTTCTTC.

The rearrangement links TRBV6-1 to TRBJ2-1; D is perhaps TRBD1 (5 bases). V was shortened by 3 bases and J by 1 base, with 10 bases between the two germline ends. The CDR3 consists of 15 residues. Germline lookup yields CDR1 MNHNS and CDR2 SASEGT. CDR3 nucleotides: TGTGCCAGCAGTGATGTGCCAGGGTCCTACAATGAGCAGTTCTTC. Its protein product is CASSDVPGSYNEQFF.

This clonotype was picked up a small number of times. The V gene is TRBV25-1, the J gene TRBJ2-7, with 7 bases aligning to TRBD1. CDR1 and CDR2 from the germline V gene are MGHDK and SYGVNS. Germline trimming cut 7 bases from V and 0 bases from J; bases unmatched to any gene: 3. This CDR3 region has 13 residues. CDR3 amino acids: CASTDRVSYEQYF. The CDR3 DNA reads TGTGCCAGCACCGACAGGGTCTCCTACGAGCAGTACTTC.

This clonotype appeared a few times. The CDR3 region is CSASGTAGQYF. The CDR3 DNA is TGCAGTGCCTCCGGGACAGCAGGGCAGTACTTC. The V gene is TRBV20-1, the J gene TRBJ2-7; 7 bases fit TRBD1. This CDR3 contains 11 residues. CDR1 is DFQATT, CDR2 SNEGSKA, per germline (reference sequence). V was clipped by 6 bases and J by 9 bases; unmatched bases: 8.

This chain links TRBV5-4 with TRBJ1-2; D is perhaps TRBD1 (5 bases). Germline CDR1 is SGHNT and CDR2 is YYREEE (reference sequence). This CDR3 contains 15 residues. Trimming pared 0 bases from V and 2 bases from J, leaving 11 bases between. CDR3 nucleotides: TGTGCCAGCAGCTTGGATCAGGGTCTGAACTATGGCTACACCTTC. Translation: CASSLDQGLNYGYTF.

This clonotype was seen at least ten times. The V call is TRBV20-1, the J call TRBJ2-3, with TRBD1 identical over 8 bases. With 2 bases clipped from V and 2 bases from J, the junction kept 6 bases outside the gene matches. The CDR3 has 15 amino acids. The germline gives CDR1 DFQATT, CDR2 SNEGSKA (reference sequence). Here the CDR3 DNA reads TGCAGTGCTAGAAGGGACAGGACCTTCACAGATACGCAGTATTTT. Its protein product is CSARRDRTFTDTQYF.

The chain is built from TRBV20-1 and TRBJ2-7; 7 bases match TRBD1. V dropped 6 bases and J dropped 3; count of bases not matched to a gene: 5. The CDR3 totals 12 residues. Germline CDR1 is DFQATT and CDR2 is SNEGSKA (reference sequence). The CDR3 sequence is CSAFGQVYEQYF. CDR3 nucleotide sequence: TGCAGTGCCTTCGGACAGGTCTACGAGCAGTACTTC.

This clonotype was picked up a small number of times. This rearrangement joins TRBV27 to TRBJ2-7; D not resolved. CDR3 length equals 13 residues. Germline CDR1 is MNHEY and CDR2 is SMNVEV (reference sequence). Trimming took off 2 bases at V and 4 bases at J, with 9 bases between the two ends. The CDR3 region is CASSLDTNYEQYF. The CDR3 DNA follows: TGTGCCAGCAGTTTAGACACAAATTACGAGCAGTACTTC.